This TCR beta chain is from a study of identical twins. Study findings and constraints: Cross-sectional statistical analysis, not tracking of the same donors, underpinned the conclusions.

Each CDR3 protein is one row after TCRdb ran MiXCR on the 5' RACE reads. Among approximately 700,000 distinct CDR3 sequences listed, around 6% were seen once. This clonotype was observed at least ten times. No antigen is known for it. The V end was cut by 3 bases, the J end by 0 bases, with 10 bases between. This CDR3 has 15 residues. The germline CDR1 and CDR2 sequences are SGDLS and YYNGEE. This clonotype was obtained from a man younger than 35 in good health. The V call is TRBV9, the J call TRBJ1-5; D gene unclear. The material sequenced was naive T cells sorted from blood. CDR3 sequence: CASSASGISNQPQHF. DNA for the CDR3: TGTGCCAGCAGCGCGTCCGGGATTAGCAATCAGCCCCAGCATTTT.